This T cell receptor (beta chain) originates from a study of blood T cell repertoires in COVID-19. Study information: Italy, Spain and the United States were the sources of the convalescent and acute COVID-19 samples. Sources were T cells, B-cell-depleted T cells, or PBMCs; the material itself was cDNA or gDNA.

Seattle's cohort entered during active infection and was followed longitudinally. Authors' processing steps: Amplified reference gene primers provided the basis for estimating nucleated cell counts. The assay was immunoSEQ multiplex PCR, and TCRdb's table has in-frame clones only and misses some. V and J calls and clone size are copied from that table; D and trimming were computed from the DNA. The sample yields roughly 260,000 clones, about nine tenths seen once. This receptor was identified in a woman aged 30 to 39 with COVID-19, enrolled during active disease. The sequenced sample was peripheral blood.

The CDR3 DNA sequence: TGTGCCTGGGAAGCTACTAGCGGGGTGAACACCGGGGAGCTGTTTTTT. It yields the protein CAWEATSGVNTGELFF. The gene calls are TRBV30 and TRBJ2-2; TRBD2 aligns across 10 bases. Germline V gene data show CDR1 as GTSNPN and CDR2 as SVGIG (reference sequence). The CDR3 extends over 16 amino acids. Trimming removed 5 bases from V and 1 base from J; junction bases left unmatched: 7.